This is a list of T cell receptor beta chains from one sample in a study of identical twins. TCRdb reprocessed the 5' RACE reads with MiXCR, giving one entry per CDR3 protein. The table records 150,000 or so distinct CDR3 sequences, approximately 3.5% of them present only once. Sequencing was performed on memory T cells sorted from blood. All receptors come from a man aged 18 to 30 in good health. The CDR3 runs from the conserved cysteine through the conserved F or W. The D gene is left open where the match is weak. Clone size is given for some rows only: seen once, a few or many times, or a class if the clone is expanded.

cdr3_nt: TGTGCCAGTAGTCCGGGACAGGTGAGGAACAATGAGCAGTTCTTC; cdr3_aa: CASSPGQVRNNEQFF; cdr3_length: 15; clone_size: many; j_call: TRBJ2-1; d_call: TRBD1; v_call: TRBV19
cdr3_nt: TGCAGTGCCCCTAAAGGAGGGAAGACTGAAGCTTTCTTT; cdr3_aa: CSAPKGGKTEAFF; cdr3_length: 13; clone_size: many; j_call: TRBJ1-1; d_call: -; v_call: TRBV20-1
cdr3_nt: TGCAGCGTACGGGACAGGGGGAGCACAGATACGCAGTATTTT; cdr3_aa: CSVRDRGSTDTQYF; cdr3_length: 14; clone_size: few; j_call: TRBJ2-3; d_call: TRBD1; v_call: TRBV29-1
cdr3_nt: TGTGCCAGCAGAACGGGATACCTCCAAGAGACCCAGTACTTC; cdr3_aa: CASRTGYLQETQYF; cdr3_length: 14; clone_size: many; j_call: TRBJ2-5; d_call: -; v_call: TRBV6-2/TRBV6-3
cdr3_nt: TGCGCCAGCAGTTCGTGGGAGAGGAATGAGCAGTTCTTC; cdr3_aa: CASSSWERNEQFF; cdr3_length: 13; clone_size: many; j_call: TRBJ2-1; d_call: -; v_call: TRBV5-1
cdr3_nt: TGTGCCAGCAGCAACAGGGGGGGGAACACTGAAGCTTTCTTT; cdr3_aa: CASSNRGGNTEAFF; cdr3_length: 14; clone_size: few; j_call: TRBJ1-1; d_call: TRBD1; v_call: TRBV27
cdr3_nt: TGTGCCAGCAGTGGACAGCCGAAGAATTCACCCCTCCACTTT; cdr3_aa: CASSGQPKNSPLHF; cdr3_length: 14; clone_size: few; j_call: TRBJ1-6; d_call: -; v_call: TRBV6-1
cdr3_nt: TGTGCCAGCTCACCACCCCGGGGTAGCGGGACGTACAATGAGCAGTTCTTC; cdr3_aa: CASSPPRGSGTYNEQFF; cdr3_length: 17; clone_size: many; j_call: TRBJ2-1; d_call: TRBD2; v_call: TRBV18
cdr3_nt: TGTGCCAGCAGCCCGCGGACTAGCGGGAGAATAGTGAATGAGCAGTTCTTC; cdr3_aa: CASSPRTSGRIVNEQFF; cdr3_length: 17; clone_size: few; j_call: TRBJ2-1; d_call: TRBD2; v_call: TRBV3-1
cdr3_nt: TGTGCCAGCAGCCCACAGGGGACTAACACTGAAGCTTTCTTT; cdr3_aa: CASSPQGTNTEAFF; cdr3_length: 14; clone_size: many; j_call: TRBJ1-1; d_call: TRBD1; v_call: TRBV11-1
cdr3_nt: TGTGCCAGCTCACCAAGTGCCCCCTACGAGCAGTACTTC; cdr3_aa: CASSPSAPYEQYF; cdr3_length: 13; clone_size: many; j_call: TRBJ2-7; d_call: -; v_call: TRBV18
cdr3_nt: TGTGCCAGCAGCTTAGCGGGAGGCTACGAGCAGTACTTC; cdr3_aa: CASSLAGGYEQYF; cdr3_length: 13; clone_size: many; j_call: TRBJ2-7; d_call: -; v_call: TRBV7-8
cdr3_nt: TGTGCCAGCAGTAGACCAAGACAGGGGGCAGTAGATACGCAGTATTTT; cdr3_aa: CASSRPRQGAVDTQYF; cdr3_length: 16; clone_size: many; j_call: TRBJ2-3; d_call: TRBD1; v_call: TRBV2
cdr3_nt: TGTGCCAGCAGTTTACAGGATTTCTATGGCTACACCTTC; cdr3_aa: CASSLQDFYGYTF; cdr3_length: 13; clone_size: many; j_call: TRBJ1-2; d_call: -; v_call: TRBV6-6
cdr3_nt: TGTGCCAGCAGTTTCTTCGGGTACGAGCAGTACTTC; cdr3_aa: CASSFFGYEQYF; cdr3_length: 12; clone_size: many; j_call: TRBJ2-7; d_call: -; v_call: TRBV6-2/TRBV6-3
cdr3_nt: TGTGCCAGCAGCTTTGGGGTTTCTAGCAATCAGCCCCAGCATTTT; cdr3_aa: CASSFGVSSNQPQHF; cdr3_length: 15; clone_size: many; j_call: TRBJ1-5; d_call: -; v_call: TRBV7-2
cdr3_nt: TGTGCCAGCAGCCAAGAGCGGACAGATTACGAGCAGTACTTC; cdr3_aa: CASSQERTDYEQYF; cdr3_length: 14; clone_size: many; j_call: TRBJ2-7; d_call: -; v_call: TRBV3-1
cdr3_nt: TGTGCCAGCAGCGGGGGAGAGGGTCGGGGCAATTCACCCCTCCACTTT; cdr3_aa: CASSGGEGRGNSPLHF; cdr3_length: 16; clone_size: many; j_call: TRBJ1-6; d_call: -; v_call: TRBV6-1
cdr3_nt: TGCAGTGCTAGTGATGAGAGGGGACAGACCCAGTACTTC; cdr3_aa: CSASDERGQTQYF; cdr3_length: 13; clone_size: many; j_call: TRBJ2-5; d_call: -; v_call: TRBV20-1
cdr3_nt: TGTGCCAGTAGAGTTACTAACGGGCCCCACAATGAGCAGTTCTTC; cdr3_aa: CASRVTNGPHNEQFF; cdr3_length: 15; clone_size: -; j_call: TRBJ2-1; d_call: -; v_call: TRBV19
cdr3_nt: TGCGCCAGCAGTGGACAAGCTACCTACGAGCAGTACTTC; cdr3_aa: CASSGQATYEQYF; cdr3_length: 13; clone_size: many; j_call: TRBJ2-7; d_call: -; v_call: TRBV5-1
cdr3_nt: TGTGCTAGTGGTTTGCCCGGGACAGGGATACGGACAGATACGCAGTATTTT; cdr3_aa: CASGLPGTGIRTDTQYF; cdr3_length: 17; clone_size: many; j_call: TRBJ2-3; d_call: TRBD1; v_call: TRBV12-5
cdr3_nt: TGCAGCGTTCACGTGTGGAATGAGCAGTTCTTC; cdr3_aa: CSVHVWNEQFF; cdr3_length: 11; clone_size: many; j_call: TRBJ2-1; d_call: -; v_call: TRBV29-1
cdr3_nt: TGTGCCAGCAGCTTATTCGGGAGGTCCTACGAGCAGTACTTC; cdr3_aa: CASSLFGRSYEQYF; cdr3_length: 14; clone_size: many; j_call: TRBJ2-7; d_call: TRBD2; v_call: TRBV11-1
cdr3_nt: TGCAGTGCTAGTCTCAGGGTTGCTGAAGCTTTCTTT; cdr3_aa: CSASLRVAEAFF; cdr3_length: 12; clone_size: many; j_call: TRBJ1-1; d_call: -; v_call: TRBV20-1
cdr3_nt: TGTGCCAGCAGTCGTACTAGAGGCACAGATACGCAGTATTTT; cdr3_aa: CASSRTRGTDTQYF; cdr3_length: 14; clone_size: many; j_call: TRBJ2-3; d_call: -; v_call: TRBV7-2
cdr3_nt: TGTGCCAGCAGCTCGACTAGCGCGGAGACCCAGTACTTC; cdr3_aa: CASSSTSAETQYF; cdr3_length: 13; clone_size: many; j_call: TRBJ2-5; d_call: TRBD2; v_call: TRBV11-3
cdr3_nt: TGTGCCAGCAGCCACAATCGGCGGACTAGCGGGAGGGCCCCTGAGCAGTTCTTC; cdr3_aa: CASSHNRRTSGRAPEQFF; cdr3_length: 18; clone_size: many; j_call: TRBJ2-1; d_call: TRBD2; v_call: TRBV7-9
cdr3_nt: TGTGCCAGCAGCGCCAGGGTAGCCAAAAACATTCAGTACTTC; cdr3_aa: CASSARVAKNIQYF; cdr3_length: 14; clone_size: many; j_call: TRBJ2-4; d_call: -; v_call: TRBV11-2
cdr3_nt: TGTGCCAGCAGCAAGGGGAGCGTTAATTCACCCCTCCACTTT; cdr3_aa: CASSKGSVNSPLHF; cdr3_length: 14; clone_size: many; j_call: TRBJ1-6; d_call: -; v_call: TRBV27
cdr3_nt: TGCAGTGCTAGAGTTGCCCGGGTTTCAGAGGGCTACGAGCAGTACTTC; cdr3_aa: CSARVARVSEGYEQYF; cdr3_length: 16; clone_size: many; j_call: TRBJ2-7; d_call: -; v_call: TRBV20-1
cdr3_nt: TGTGCCAGCTCACGCACACTAGCGGGCGGCACAGATACGCAGTATTTT; cdr3_aa: CASSRTLAGGTDTQYF; cdr3_length: 16; clone_size: many; j_call: TRBJ2-3; d_call: TRBD2; v_call: TRBV18
cdr3_nt: TGTGCCAGCAGTCGGACAGGGGACAATGAGCAGTTCTTC; cdr3_aa: CASSRTGDNEQFF; cdr3_length: 13; clone_size: many; j_call: TRBJ2-1; d_call: TRBD1; v_call: TRBV2
cdr3_nt: TGCAGTGCTGCGACAGGGTGGAACACTGAAGCTTTCTTT; cdr3_aa: CSAATGWNTEAFF; cdr3_length: 13; clone_size: many; j_call: TRBJ1-1; d_call: TRBD1; v_call: TRBV20-1
cdr3_nt: TGTGCCAGCTCACTACGGACTAGCGGGAGTGCAGATACGCAGTATTTT; cdr3_aa: CASSLRTSGSADTQYF; cdr3_length: 16; clone_size: many; j_call: TRBJ2-3; d_call: TRBD2; v_call: TRBV18
cdr3_nt: TGCGCCAGCAGCGTCAGCACAGATACGCAGTATTTT; cdr3_aa: CASSVSTDTQYF; cdr3_length: 12; clone_size: many; j_call: TRBJ2-3; d_call: -; v_call: TRBV5-1
cdr3_nt: TGCAGCGTCTCTGGGGGGGAACGCCAGCCCCAGCATTTT; cdr3_aa: CSVSGGERQPQHF; cdr3_length: 13; clone_size: many; j_call: TRBJ1-5; d_call: -; v_call: TRBV29-1
cdr3_nt: TGTGCCAGCAGACTAGCGGGAGGCCCCTCCTACGAGCAGTACTTC; cdr3_aa: CASRLAGGPSYEQYF; cdr3_length: 15; clone_size: many; j_call: TRBJ2-7; d_call: TRBD2; v_call: TRBV27
cdr3_nt: TGTGCCAGCAGAGGTCTAGTGCCCTACAATGAGCAGTTCTTC; cdr3_aa: CASRGLVPYNEQFF; cdr3_length: 14; clone_size: many; j_call: TRBJ2-1; d_call: -; v_call: TRBV12-3/TRBV12-4
cdr3_nt: TGCGCCAGCAGCTTGGCTGAGGGGCCTCGTATCCTGACTTTC; cdr3_aa: CASSLAEGPRILTF; cdr3_length: 14; clone_size: many; j_call: TRBJ2-6; d_call: -; v_call: TRBV5-1
cdr3_nt: TGTGCCAGCAGCGTTTCCCTCACCGGGGAGCTGTTTTTT; cdr3_aa: CASSVSLTGELFF; cdr3_length: 13; clone_size: many; j_call: TRBJ2-2; d_call: -; v_call: TRBV9
cdr3_nt: TGCAGCGTTACCCACACCGGGGAGCTGTTTTTT; cdr3_aa: CSVTHTGELFF; cdr3_length: 11; clone_size: many; j_call: TRBJ2-2; d_call: -; v_call: TRBV29-1
cdr3_nt: TGCGCCAGCAGCCCAGGGACAGGGGTACAATCCTACAATGAGCAGTTCTTC; cdr3_aa: CASSPGTGVQSYNEQFF; cdr3_length: 17; clone_size: many; j_call: TRBJ2-1; d_call: TRBD1; v_call: TRBV5-1
cdr3_nt: TGTGCCAGTAGTAACCCAGGGACAGCCCATTATGGCTACACCTTC; cdr3_aa: CASSNPGTAHYGYTF; cdr3_length: 15; clone_size: -; j_call: TRBJ1-2; d_call: TRBD1; v_call: TRBV19
cdr3_nt: TGTGCCAGCAGTTTCGGGACAGACTACAATGAGCAGTTCTTC; cdr3_aa: CASSFGTDYNEQFF; cdr3_length: 14; clone_size: medium-sized; j_call: TRBJ2-1; d_call: TRBD1; v_call: TRBV27